This T cell receptor (beta chain) was recovered during a study of CXCR3-negative and CXCR3-positive naive CD8 T cells. Study information: Sequencing yielded some 150 million TRB reads, roughly 1.5 +/- 0.3 million per library. Study conclusions and caveats: Hydrophobicity was higher for TRB CDR3s found in CXCR3-positive naive cells than in CXCR3-negative naive cells. No difference in surface CD5 was seen between naive subsets, and TCR strength was inferred from TRB CDR3 properties. Cryopreservation partially decreased CXCR3 expression, and most assays used fresh PBMCs.

On this clonotype itself: Its target is unknown.

This CDR3 has 13 residues. Germline CDR1 and CDR2: DFQATT and SNEGSKA (reference sequence). Libraries were UMI-labeled 5' RACE TRB cDNA. TCRdb reprocessed the 5' RACE reads and stores each CDR3 protein as one record, lacking DNA. This sample's table reports 150,000 to 160,000 distinct CDR3 sequences. Identification of naive CD8+ T cells rested on CD45RO-CCR7+CD27+CD95- status. Specimen: naive CXCR3+ CD8+ T cells from blood. Subset noted: CD45RO-CCR7+CD27+CD95- naive CD8+ T cells expressing CXCR3 (TNR3+). The gene calls are TRBV20-1 and TRBJ2-7. This clonotype was obtained from a human donor in good health. Some clones in this sample may be carry-over from other donors' samples. Here the CDR3 reads CSALGRYSYEQYF.